The present TCR beta chain was sequenced within a study of blood T cells in healthy people across ages. It was with a sample-barcoded 5' primer and a J-beta primer mix that a second PCR of roughly 7 to 12 cycles was run. Tagging of each cDNA molecule was performed by a template-switch adaptor with 12 random nucleotides. Any given sample supplied a minimum of 2.5 million CDR3-containing paired-end reads. From the 5' RACE reads, TCRdb called clonotypes with MiXCR, one entry per CDR3 protein. The sample has over a million distinct CDR3 sequences; approximately 43% are singletons. There are a few counts of this clonotype. The CDR3 extends over 16 amino acids. The J segment lost 1 base and the V segment lost 5 bases, leaving 8 bases of the junction unmatched. Germline V gene lookup returns CDR1 SGHTA and CDR2 FQGNSA.

Sequenced input: blood. The TCR was taken from a woman under 30 in good health. The V gene is TRBV7-2, the J gene TRBJ2-1, with TRBD1 identical over 7 bases. In nucleotides, the CDR3 is TGTGCCAGCAGCACCACAGGGGCCCGATCCTACAATGAGCAGTTCTTC. This gives the protein CASSTTGARSYNEQFF.